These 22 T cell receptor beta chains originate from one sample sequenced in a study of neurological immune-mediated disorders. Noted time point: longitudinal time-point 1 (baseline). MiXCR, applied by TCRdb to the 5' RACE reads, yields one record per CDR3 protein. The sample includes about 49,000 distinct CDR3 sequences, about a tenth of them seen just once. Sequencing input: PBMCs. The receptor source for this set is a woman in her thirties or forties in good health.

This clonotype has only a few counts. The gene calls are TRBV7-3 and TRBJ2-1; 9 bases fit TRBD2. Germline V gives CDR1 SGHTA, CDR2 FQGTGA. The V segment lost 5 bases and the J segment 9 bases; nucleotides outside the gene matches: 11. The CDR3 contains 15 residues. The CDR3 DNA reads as TGTGCCAGCAGCCTCGGGGGGGTAGCGGGAGTTGAGCAGTTCTTC. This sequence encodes CASSLGGVAGVEQFF.

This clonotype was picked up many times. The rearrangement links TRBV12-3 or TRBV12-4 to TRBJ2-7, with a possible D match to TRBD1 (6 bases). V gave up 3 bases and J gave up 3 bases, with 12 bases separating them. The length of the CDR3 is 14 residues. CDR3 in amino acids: CASSLRGSGYEQYF. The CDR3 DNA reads TGTGCCAGCAGTTTGAGGGGGAGCGGCTACGAGCAGTACTTC.

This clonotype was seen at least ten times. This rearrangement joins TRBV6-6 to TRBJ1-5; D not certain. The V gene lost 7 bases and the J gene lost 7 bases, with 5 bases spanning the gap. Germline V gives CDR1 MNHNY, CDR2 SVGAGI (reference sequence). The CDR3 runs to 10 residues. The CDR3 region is CASNGQPQHF. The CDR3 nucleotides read TGTGCCAGCAACGGACAGCCCCAGCATTTT.

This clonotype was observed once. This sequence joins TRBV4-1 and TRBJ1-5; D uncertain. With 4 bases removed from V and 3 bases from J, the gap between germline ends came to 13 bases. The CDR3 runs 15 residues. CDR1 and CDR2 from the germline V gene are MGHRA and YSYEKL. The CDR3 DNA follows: TGCGCCAGCAGCCCAGGCAGATTATCCAATCAGCCCCAGCATTTT. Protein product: CASSPGRLSNQPQHF.

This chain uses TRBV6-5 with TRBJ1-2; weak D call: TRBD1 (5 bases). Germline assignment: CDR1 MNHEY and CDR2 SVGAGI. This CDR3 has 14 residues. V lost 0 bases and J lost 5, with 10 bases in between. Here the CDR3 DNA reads TGTGCCAGCAGTTACTCGAACCAGGGATATGGCTACACCTTC. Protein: CASSYSNQGYGYTF.

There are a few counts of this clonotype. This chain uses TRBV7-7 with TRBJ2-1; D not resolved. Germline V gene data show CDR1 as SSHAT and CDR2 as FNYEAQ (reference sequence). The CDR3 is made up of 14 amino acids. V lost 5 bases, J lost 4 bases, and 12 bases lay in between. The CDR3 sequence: CASSGILGYNEQFF. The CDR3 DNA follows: TGTGCCAGCAGCGGAATCCTCGGTTACAATGAGCAGTTCTTC.

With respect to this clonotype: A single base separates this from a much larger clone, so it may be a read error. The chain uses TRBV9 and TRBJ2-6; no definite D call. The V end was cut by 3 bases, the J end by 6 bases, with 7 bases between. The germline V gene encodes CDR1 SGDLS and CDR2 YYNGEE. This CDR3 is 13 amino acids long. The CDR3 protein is CASSAESANVLTF. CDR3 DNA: TGTGCCAGCAGCGCAGAGTCGGCCAACGTCCTGACTTTC.

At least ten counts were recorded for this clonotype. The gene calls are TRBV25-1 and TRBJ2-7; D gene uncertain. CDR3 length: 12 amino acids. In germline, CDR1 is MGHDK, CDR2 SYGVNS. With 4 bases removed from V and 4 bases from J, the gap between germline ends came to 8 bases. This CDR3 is CASSASEYEQYF. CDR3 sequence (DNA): TGTGCCAGCAGTGCGAGCGAGTACGAGCAGTACTTC.

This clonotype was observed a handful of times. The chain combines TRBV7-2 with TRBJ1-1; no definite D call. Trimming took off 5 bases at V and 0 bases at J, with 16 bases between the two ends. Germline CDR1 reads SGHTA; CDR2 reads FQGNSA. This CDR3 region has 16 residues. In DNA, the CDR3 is TGTGCCAGCAGCCTCTTCGGACCCCCAATGAACACTGAAGCTTTCTTT. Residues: CASSLFGPPMNTEAFF.

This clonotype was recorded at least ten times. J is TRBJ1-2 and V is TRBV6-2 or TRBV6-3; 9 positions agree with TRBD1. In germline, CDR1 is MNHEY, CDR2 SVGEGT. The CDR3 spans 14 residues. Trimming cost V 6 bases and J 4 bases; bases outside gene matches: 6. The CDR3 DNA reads TGTGCCAGCAGCAACACAGGGGGCGGCTATGGCTACACCTTC. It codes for CASSNTGGGYGYTF.

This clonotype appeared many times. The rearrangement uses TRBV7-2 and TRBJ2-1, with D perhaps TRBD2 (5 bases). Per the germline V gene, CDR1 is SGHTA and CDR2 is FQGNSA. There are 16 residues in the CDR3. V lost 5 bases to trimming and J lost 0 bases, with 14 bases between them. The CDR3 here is CASSPKSGSSYNEQFF. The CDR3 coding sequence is TGTGCCAGCAGCCCTAAGAGCGGAAGCTCCTACAATGAGCAGTTCTTC.

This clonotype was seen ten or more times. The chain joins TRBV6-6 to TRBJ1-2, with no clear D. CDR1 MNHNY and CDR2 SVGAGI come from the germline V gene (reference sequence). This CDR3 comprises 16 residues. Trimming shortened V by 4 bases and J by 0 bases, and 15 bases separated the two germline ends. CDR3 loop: CASSSLTSRTNYGYTF. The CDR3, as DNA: TGTGCCAGCAGTTCCCTCACATCACGAACTAACTATGGCTACACCTTC.

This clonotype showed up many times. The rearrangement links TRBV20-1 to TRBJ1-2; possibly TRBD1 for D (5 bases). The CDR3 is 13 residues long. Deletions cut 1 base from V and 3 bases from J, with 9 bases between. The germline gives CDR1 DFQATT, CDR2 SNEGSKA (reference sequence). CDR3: CSARALGDYGYTF. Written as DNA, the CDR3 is TGCAGTGCTAGAGCGCTGGGGGACTATGGCTACACCTTC.

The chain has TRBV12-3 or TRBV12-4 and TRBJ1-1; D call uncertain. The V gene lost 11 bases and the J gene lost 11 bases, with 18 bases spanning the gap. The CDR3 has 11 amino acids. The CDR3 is CALSWNGIAFF. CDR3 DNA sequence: TGTGCCCTCAGTTGGAACGGTATTGCTTTCTTT.

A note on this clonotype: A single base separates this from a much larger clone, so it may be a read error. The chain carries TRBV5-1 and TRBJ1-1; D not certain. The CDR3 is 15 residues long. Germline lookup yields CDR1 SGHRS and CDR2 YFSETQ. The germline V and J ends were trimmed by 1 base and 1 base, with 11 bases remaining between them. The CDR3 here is CASSLFERTNTEAFF. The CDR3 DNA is TGCGCCAGCAGCTTGTTCGAGAGGACGAACACTGAAGCTTTCTTT.

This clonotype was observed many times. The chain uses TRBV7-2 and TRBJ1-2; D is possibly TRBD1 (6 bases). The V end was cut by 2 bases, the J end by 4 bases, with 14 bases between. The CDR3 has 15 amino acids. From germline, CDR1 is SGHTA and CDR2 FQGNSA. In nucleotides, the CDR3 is TGTGCCAGCAGCTTACCCAAGGGGACATCCTATGGCTACACCTTC. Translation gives CASSLPKGTSYGYTF.

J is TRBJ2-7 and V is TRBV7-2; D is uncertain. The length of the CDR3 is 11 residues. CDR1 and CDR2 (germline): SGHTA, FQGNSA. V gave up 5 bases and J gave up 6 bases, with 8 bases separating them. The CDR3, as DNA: TGTGCCAGCAGCGTCGGCTCCGAGCAGTACTTC. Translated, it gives CASSVGSEQYF.

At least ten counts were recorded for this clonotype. CDR3 protein: CATSRGQINQPQHF. The CDR3, as DNA: TGTGCCACCAGCAGGGGACAGATCAATCAGCCCCAGCATTTT. The chain carries TRBV15 and TRBJ1-5, with 7 bases that match TRBD1. V lost 3 bases to trimming and J lost 3 bases; unmatched junction nucleotides: 2. The V gene's germline CDR1 is LNHNV and CDR2 YYDKDF (reference sequence). This CDR3 spans 14 amino acids.

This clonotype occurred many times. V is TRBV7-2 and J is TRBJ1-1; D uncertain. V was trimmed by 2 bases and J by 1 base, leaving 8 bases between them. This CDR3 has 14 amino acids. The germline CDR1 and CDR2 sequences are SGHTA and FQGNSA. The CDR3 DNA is TGTGCCAGCAGCTTAATTCGGGGGAACACTGAAGCTTTCTTT. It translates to CASSLIRGNTEAFF.

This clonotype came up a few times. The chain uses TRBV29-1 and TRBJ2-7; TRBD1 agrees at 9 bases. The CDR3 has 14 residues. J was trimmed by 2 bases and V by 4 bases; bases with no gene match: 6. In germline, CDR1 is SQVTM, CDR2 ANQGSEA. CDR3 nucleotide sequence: TGCAGCGTTGGGGGGGGACAGGGCGCCTACGAGCAGTACTTC. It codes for CSVGGGQGAYEQYF.

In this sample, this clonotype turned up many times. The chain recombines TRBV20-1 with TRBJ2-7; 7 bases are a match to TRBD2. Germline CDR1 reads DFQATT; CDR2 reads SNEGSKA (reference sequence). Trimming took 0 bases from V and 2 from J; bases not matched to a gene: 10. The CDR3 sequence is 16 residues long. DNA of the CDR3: TGCAGTGCTAGAGATCTTTTGGGAGGGGAGACCTACGAGCAGTACTTC. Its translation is CSARDLLGGETYEQYF.

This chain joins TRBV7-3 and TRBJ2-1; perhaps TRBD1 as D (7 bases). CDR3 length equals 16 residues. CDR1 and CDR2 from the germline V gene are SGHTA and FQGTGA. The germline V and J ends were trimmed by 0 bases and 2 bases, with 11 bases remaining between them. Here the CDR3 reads CASSLTPGGTYNEQFF. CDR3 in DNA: TGTGCCAGCAGCTTAACCCCAGGGGGGACCTACAATGAGCAGTTCTTC.